This T cell receptor beta chain was recorded in a study of blood T cell repertoires in COVID-19. Study information: PBMCs, B-cell-depleted T cells, or T cells provided the cDNA or gDNA that made up the material.

As originally analysed: Counts of nucleated cells, estimated from reference gene primer amplification, were obtained. Repertoires were generated with immunoSEQ multiplex PCR, while TCRdb's copy carries only in-frame clones and drops some. V and J calls and clone size are those listed in that table; D and trimming were worked out from the DNA. The sample includes fewer than 250,000 clones, about 93% of them seen just once. Seattle patients were enrolled during active infection and followed longitudinally. The CDR3 is made up of 14 amino acids. The V and J ends lost 0 bases and 4 bases respectively, with 8 bases between them. Germline V CDR1 and CDR2: LNHDA, SQIVND (reference sequence). This clone was counted a few times.

The V and J genes are TRBV19 and TRBJ2-3, with no clear D. Specimen: peripheral blood. This clonotype was obtained from a man aged 55-75 years with COVID-19, enrolled during active disease. The CDR3 here is CASSIDRNSDTQYF. DNA for the CDR3: TGTGCCAGTAGTATAGATCGTAATTCAGATACGCAGTATTTT.